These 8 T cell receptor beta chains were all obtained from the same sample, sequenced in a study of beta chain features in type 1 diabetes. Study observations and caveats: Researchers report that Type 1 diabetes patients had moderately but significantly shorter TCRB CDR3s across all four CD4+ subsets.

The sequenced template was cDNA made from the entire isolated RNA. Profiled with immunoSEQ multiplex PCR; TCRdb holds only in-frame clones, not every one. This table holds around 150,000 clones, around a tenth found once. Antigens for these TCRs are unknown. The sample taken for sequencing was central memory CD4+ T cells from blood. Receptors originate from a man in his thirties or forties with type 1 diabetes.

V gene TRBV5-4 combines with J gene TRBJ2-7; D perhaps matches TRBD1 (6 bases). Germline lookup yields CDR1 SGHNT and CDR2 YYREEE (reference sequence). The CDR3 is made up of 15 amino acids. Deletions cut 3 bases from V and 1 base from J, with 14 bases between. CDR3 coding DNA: TGTGCCAGCAGCTGGGAAACAGGGCCTTCCTACGAGCAGTACTTC. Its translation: CASSWETGPSYEQYF. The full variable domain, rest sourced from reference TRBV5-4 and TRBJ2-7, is ETGVTQSPTHLIKTRGQQVTLRCSSQSGHNTVSWYQQALGQGPQFIFQYYREEENGRGNFPPRFSGLQFPNYSSELNVNALELDDSALYLCASSWETGPSYEQYFGPGTRLTVT.

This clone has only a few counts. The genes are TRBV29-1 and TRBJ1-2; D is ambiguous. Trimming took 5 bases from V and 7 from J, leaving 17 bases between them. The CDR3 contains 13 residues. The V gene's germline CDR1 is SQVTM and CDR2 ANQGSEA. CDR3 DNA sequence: TGCAGCGTTTCCCGGGAAATTGGTCTTGGCTACACCTTC. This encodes CSVSREIGLGYTF.

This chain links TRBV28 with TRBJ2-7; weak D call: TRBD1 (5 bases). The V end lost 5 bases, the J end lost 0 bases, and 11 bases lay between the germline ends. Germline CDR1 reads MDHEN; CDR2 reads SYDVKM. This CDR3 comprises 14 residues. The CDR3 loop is CASSTQGSSYEQYF. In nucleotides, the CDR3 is TGTGCCAGCAGTACCCAGGGTTCCTCCTACGAGCAGTACTTC.

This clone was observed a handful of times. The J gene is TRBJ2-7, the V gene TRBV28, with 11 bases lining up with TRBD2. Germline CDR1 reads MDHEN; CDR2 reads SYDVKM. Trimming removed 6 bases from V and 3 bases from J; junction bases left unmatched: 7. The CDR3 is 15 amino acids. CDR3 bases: TGTGCCAGCAGCTCCCCTAGCGGGAGGTACTACGAGCAGTACTTC. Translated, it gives CASSSPSGRYYEQYF.

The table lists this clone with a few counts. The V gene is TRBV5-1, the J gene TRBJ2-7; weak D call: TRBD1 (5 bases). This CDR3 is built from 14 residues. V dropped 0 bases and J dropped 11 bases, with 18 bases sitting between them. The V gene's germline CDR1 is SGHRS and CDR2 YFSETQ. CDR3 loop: CASSLAINQGSKYF. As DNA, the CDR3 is TGCGCCAGCAGCTTGGCCATTAACCAGGGATCAAAGTACTTC.

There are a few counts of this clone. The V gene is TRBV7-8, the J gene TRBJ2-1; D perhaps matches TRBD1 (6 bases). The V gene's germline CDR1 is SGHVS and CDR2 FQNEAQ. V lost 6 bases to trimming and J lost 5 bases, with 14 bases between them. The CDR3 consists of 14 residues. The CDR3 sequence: CASRRTTGHNEQFF. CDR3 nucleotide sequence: TGTGCCAGCAGACGAACGACAGGACACAATGAGCAGTTCTTC. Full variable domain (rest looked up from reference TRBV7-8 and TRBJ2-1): GAGVSQSPRYKVAKRGQDVALRCDPISGHVSLFWYQQALGQGPEFLTYFQNEAQLDKSGLPSDRFFAERPEGSVSTLKIQRTQQEDSAVYLCASRRTTGHNEQFFGPGTRLTVL.

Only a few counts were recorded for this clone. For the CDR3, the DNA is TGTGCCATCTCCTCTGCGGATACGCAGTATTTT. Translating gives CAISSADTQYF. The gene calls are TRBV28 and TRBJ2-3, with D uncertain. This CDR3 spans 11 amino acids. Germline CDR1 reads MDHEN; CDR2 reads SYDVKM. The ends were cut back, 10 bases at V and 6 bases at J, with 11 bases in the middle.

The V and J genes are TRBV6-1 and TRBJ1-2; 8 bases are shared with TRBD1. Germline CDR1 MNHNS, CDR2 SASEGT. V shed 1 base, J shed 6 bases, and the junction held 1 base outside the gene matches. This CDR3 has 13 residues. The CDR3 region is CASSEGTGNGYTF. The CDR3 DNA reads TGTGCCAGCAGTGAAGGGACAGGGAATGGCTACACCTTC.